The next 4 T cell receptor beta chains were all read from a single sample in a study of shared clonotypes between healthy human individuals. The assay was immunoSEQ multiplex PCR, and TCRdb's table has in-frame clones only and misses some. The sample includes approximately 1,000,000 clones, around three quarters of them seen just once. The sample consisted of memory CD4+ T cells from PBMCs. The subset denotes: CD45RA-negative fraction. The receptor set was obtained from a man aged 18 to 30 in good health. Some clones in this sample may be carry-over from other donors' samples.

The rearrangement joins TRBV28 to TRBJ1-1; no reliable D call. V lost 3 bases and J lost 0, with 11 bases in between. The germline V gene encodes CDR1 MDHEN and CDR2 SYDVKM. The CDR3 contains 15 residues. The CDR3 nucleotides read TGTGCCAGCAGTTTGAGGCGCGTTATGAACACTGAAGCTTTCTTT. Encoded protein: CASSLRRVMNTEAFF.

In its sample, this clone was seen a few times. J is TRBJ1-6 and V is TRBV27; the D gene is possibly TRBD1 (5 bases). The CDR3 is 14 residues long. V was shortened by 6 bases and J by 9 bases, with 15 bases between the two germline ends. Germline V gene data show CDR1 as MNHEY and CDR2 as SMNVEV (reference sequence). As DNA, the CDR3 is TGTGCCAGCAGGCCTGACAGTCCCGGTTCACCCCTCCACTTT. It encodes CASRPDSPGSPLHF.

The chain joins TRBV28 to TRBJ1-1; D unclear. The CDR3 spans 11 residues. Germline V gene sequence: CDR1 MDHEN, CDR2 SYDVKM. The V and J ends lost 10 bases and 5 bases respectively, with 11 bases between them. CDR3 in DNA: TGTGCCACTCTGGAAGCGACTGAAGCTTTCTTT. This sequence encodes CATLEATEAFF.

The rearrangement joins TRBV27 to TRBJ1-5, with D perhaps matching TRBD1 (5 bases). Germline assignment: CDR1 MNHEY and CDR2 SMNVEV (reference sequence). The CDR3 loop spans 14 amino acids. V shed 6 bases and J shed 5 bases, with 14 bases lying between them. The CDR3 protein is CASRRTTGDQPQHF. Here the CDR3 DNA reads TGTGCCAGCAGAAGGACAACTGGAGATCAGCCCCAGCATTTT.